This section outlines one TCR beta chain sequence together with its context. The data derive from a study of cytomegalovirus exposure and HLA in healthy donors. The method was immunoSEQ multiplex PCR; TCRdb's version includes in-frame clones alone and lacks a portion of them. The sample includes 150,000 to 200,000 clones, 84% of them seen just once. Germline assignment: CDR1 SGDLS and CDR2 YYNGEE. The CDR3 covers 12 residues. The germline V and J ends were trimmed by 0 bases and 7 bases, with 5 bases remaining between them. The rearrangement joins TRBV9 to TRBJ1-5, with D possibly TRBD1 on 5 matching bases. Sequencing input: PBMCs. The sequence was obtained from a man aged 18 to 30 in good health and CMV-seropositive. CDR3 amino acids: CASSVEGQPQHF. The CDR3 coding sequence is TGTGCCAGCAGCGTAGAGGGGCAGCCCCAGCATTTT.